The subject of this entry is one TCR beta chain. In the authors' methods: Amplification with reference gene primers provided the estimates of nucleated cell counts. The table came from immunoSEQ multiplex PCR; TCRdb's copy has only in-frame clones and leaves some out. The V and J calls and the clone size are those of that table, but D and trimming were determined from the DNA. The sample gives hundreds of thousands of clones, 65% to 85% of which show up once; less than 11% is in the top ten. The sample comes from a study of blood T cell repertoires in COVID-19. The overall study: Acute and convalescent COVID-19 samples came from the United States, Italy and Spain. The analysed material was cDNA or gDNA that came from T cells, B-cell-depleted T cells, or PBMCs.

This TCR was sampled from a woman older than 75 with acute or convalescent COVID-19. The sample comprised peripheral blood.

The CDR3 coding sequence is TGTGCCAGCAGTGAGCAGGGTGGCACCGGGGAGCTGTTTTTT. Its translation is CASSEQGGTGELFF. The chain joins TRBV6-4 to TRBJ2-2; tentative D call: TRBD1 (5 bases). In germline, CDR1 is MRHNA, CDR2 SNTAGT. The V and J ends lost 3 bases and 4 bases respectively, with 9 bases between them. This CDR3 is 14 amino acids long.